Described below is a single T cell receptor (beta chain) sequence and its context. Its specificity is not known. The V gene end was trimmed by 5 bases and the J gene end by 6 bases; junction bases not matched to a gene: 7. CDR1 and CDR2 from the germline V gene are MNHEY and SMNVEV (reference sequence). This CDR3 has 15 amino acids. The entry originates in a study of shared clonotypes between healthy human individuals. Points from the study as a whole: Non-shared clonotypes displayed generation probabilities falling below those of clonotypes present in all four donors.

The data were produced by immunoSEQ multiplex PCR, yet TCRdb's version contains in-frame clones alone and is incomplete. The repertoire holds millions of clones, with 90% to 95% as singletons. V is TRBV27 and J is TRBJ2-2; 9 nucleotides line up with TRBD2. The sequenced sample consisted of naive CD4+ T cells from PBMCs. The sample's subset: CD45RA+ positively selected. The receptor was derived from a man aged 18 to 30 in good health. Some clones in this sample may be carry-over from other donors' samples. CDR3 bases: TGTGCCAGCAGTCGTTTAGCGGGAGTCGCCGGGGAGCTGTTTTTT. Its translation: CASSRLAGVAGELFF.